The T cell receptor (beta chain) under discussion was sequenced for a study of cytomegalovirus exposure and HLA in healthy donors. The CDR3 is 13 amino acids. The germline CDR1 and CDR2 sequences are MGHDK and SYGVNS. Between the trimmed V and J ends, which lost 8 bases and 4 bases, there was a span of 11 bases. The PCR made use of 60 Vbeta and 13 Jbeta primers. The table came from immunoSEQ multiplex PCR; TCRdb's copy has only in-frame clones and leaves some out. This sample has around 190,000 clones, with 75% to 85% found just once. Broader study findings: Prediction of most subjects' HLA-A and HLA-B alleles by TCR beta sequences was reportedly accurate. Researchers reported from a later analysis that most CMV-associated TCR beta chains appeared HLA-restricted. Earlier results showed most TCR beta V segments being productive about 87% or about 30% of the time.

About this clone: Its specificity is unknown.

The chain links TRBV25-1 to TRBJ2-2; tentative D call: TRBD1 (6 bases). The receptor was derived from a girl aged 2 to 10 in good health and CMV-seropositive. Sequenced: PBMCs. In DNA form, the CDR3 reads TGTGCCAGCCAGGACAGAGGCACCGGGGAGCTGTTTTTT. This encodes CASQDRGTGELFF.